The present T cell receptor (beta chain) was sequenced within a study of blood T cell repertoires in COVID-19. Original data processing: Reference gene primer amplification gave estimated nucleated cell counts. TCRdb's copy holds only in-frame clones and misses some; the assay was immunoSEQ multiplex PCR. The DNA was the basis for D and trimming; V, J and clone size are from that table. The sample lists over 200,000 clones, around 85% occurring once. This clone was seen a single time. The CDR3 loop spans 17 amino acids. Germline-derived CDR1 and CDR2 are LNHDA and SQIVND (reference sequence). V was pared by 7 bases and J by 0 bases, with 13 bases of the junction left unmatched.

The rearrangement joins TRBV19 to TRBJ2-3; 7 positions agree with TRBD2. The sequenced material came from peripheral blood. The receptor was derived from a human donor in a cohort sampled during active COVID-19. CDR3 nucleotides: TGTGCCAGTATTCCTACGGGGGGAATCCCTAGCACAGATACGCAGTATTTT. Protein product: CASIPTGGIPSTDTQYF.